The clone carrying this T cell receptor beta chain was counted ten times or more. The antigen is unknown. The time point denotes: persistent/refractory GD, antithyroid drugs over 5 years with positive TRAb. Scientists built the TCR library using RNA that was extracted from PBMCs. Building the TCR beta libraries relied on iRepertoire HTBI primers, and CDR3 regions underwent Arm-PCR. Using its own MiXCR run on the multiplex PCR reads, TCRdb lists one record per CDR3 protein. Found here are 400,000 to 500,000 distinct CDR3 sequences, around 20% of them singletons; the top ten hold roughly 8%. The data were taken from a study of regulatory T cells in long-lasting Graves disease. Looking at the study overall: Over 5 years on antithyroid drugs plus positive TSH receptor antibodies marked Graves' disease as persistent.

General observations from the study: When disease was persistent, TRBV28, TRBJ1-2 and TRBJ2-5 were the favored segments.

J gave up 0 bases and V 5 bases, and 9 bases lay outside the gene matches. The CDR3 runs 18 residues. Sequenced material: peripheral blood mononuclear cells (PBMCs), taken when the disease was refractory, from a patient treated with antithyroid drugs. The genes are TRBV12-3 or TRBV12-4 and TRBJ1-6; 8 bases are shared with TRBD1. The receptor was derived from a female donor with Graves disease. Here the CDR3 reads CASSTQGAPGSYNSPLHF. CDR3 DNA: TGTGCCAGCAGTACTCAGGGGGCGCCGGGCTCCTATAATTCACCCCTCCACTTT.